The sequence of this T cell receptor (beta chain) was determined in a study of control samples from healthy donors and cancer patients. The protocol was immunoSEQ multiplex PCR, while the TCRdb copy is restricted to in-frame clones and leaves out a portion. There are about 110,000 clones in the sample; around 89% occur only once, and around 17% lies in the top ten. The CDR3 runs 15 residues. Germline CDR1 reads SGHNT; CDR2 reads YYREEE (reference sequence). V was shortened by 3 bases and J by 4 bases, with 15 bases between the two germline ends. This sequence joins TRBV5-4 and TRBJ2-3; D is perhaps TRBD1 (6 bases). The sequenced sample consisted of blood. The receptor's source is a woman aged 50 to 60 in good health. The CDR3 DNA sequence: TGTGCCAGCAGCTCCACCGACAGGTCGCCAGATACGCAGTATTTT. Protein: CASSSTDRSPDTQYF.